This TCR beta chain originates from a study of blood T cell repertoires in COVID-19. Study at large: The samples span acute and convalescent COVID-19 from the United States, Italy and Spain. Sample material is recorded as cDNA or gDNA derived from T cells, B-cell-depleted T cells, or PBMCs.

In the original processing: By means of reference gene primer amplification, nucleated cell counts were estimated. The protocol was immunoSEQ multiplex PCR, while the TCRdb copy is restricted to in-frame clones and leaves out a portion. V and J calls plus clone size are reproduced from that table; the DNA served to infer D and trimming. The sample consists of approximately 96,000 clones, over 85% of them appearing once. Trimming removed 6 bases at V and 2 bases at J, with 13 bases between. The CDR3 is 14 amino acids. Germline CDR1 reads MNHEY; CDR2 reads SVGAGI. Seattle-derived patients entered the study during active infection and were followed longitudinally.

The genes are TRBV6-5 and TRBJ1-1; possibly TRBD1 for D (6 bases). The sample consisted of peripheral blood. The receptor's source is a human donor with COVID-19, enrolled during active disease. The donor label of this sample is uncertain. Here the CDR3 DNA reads TGTGCCAGCAGCACCAACAGGGATAACACTGAAGCTTTCTTT. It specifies CASSTNRDNTEAFF.